This T cell receptor beta chain was observed in a study of shared clonotypes between healthy human individuals. General study results and limits: The rarefaction results pointed to incomplete sorted-subset sequencing despite large depth. Between four donors, naive CD4 clonotypes were shared at a level of about 5%.

Some clones are missing from TCRdb's copy, which holds only in-frame ones; the method was immunoSEQ multiplex PCR. In the table there are approximately 1,500,000 clones, around 97% of which are singletons. On this clone itself: The target antigen is unknown.

Trimming removed 2 bases from V and 4 bases from J, with 15 bases in between. This CDR3 contains 16 residues. The germline V gene encodes CDR1 SGHDT and CDR2 YYEEEE. Healthy HIV-negative adults with no recent acute infections or vaccinations were recruited as donors. The sample taken for sequencing was naive CD4+ T cells sorted from blood. This sample's subset: CD45RA+ positively selected. The gene calls are TRBV5-6 and TRBJ1-4; tentative D call: TRBD1 (5 bases). The sequence was obtained from a young man in good health. The CDR3 DNA follows: TGTGCCAGCAGCTTCCGGGCGCAGGGTTATAATGAAAAACTGTTTTTT. It specifies CASSFRAQGYNEKLFF.